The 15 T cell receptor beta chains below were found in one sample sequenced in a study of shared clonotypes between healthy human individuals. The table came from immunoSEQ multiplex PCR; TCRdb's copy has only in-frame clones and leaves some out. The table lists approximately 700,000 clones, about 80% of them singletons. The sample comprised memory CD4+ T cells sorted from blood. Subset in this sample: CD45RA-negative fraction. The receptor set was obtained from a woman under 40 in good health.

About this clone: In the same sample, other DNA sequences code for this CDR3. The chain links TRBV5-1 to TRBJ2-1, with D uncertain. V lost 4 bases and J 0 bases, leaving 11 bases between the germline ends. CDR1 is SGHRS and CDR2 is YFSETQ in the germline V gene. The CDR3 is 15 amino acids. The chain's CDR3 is CASSLSTSSYNEQFF. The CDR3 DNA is TGCGCCAGCAGCCTTAGCACGAGCTCCTACAATGAGCAGTTCTTC. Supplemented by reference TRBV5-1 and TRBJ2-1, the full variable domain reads KAGVTQTPRYLIKTRGQQVTLSCSPISGHRSVSWYQQTPGQGLQFLFEYFSETQRNKGNFPGRFSGRQFSNSRSEMNVSTLELGDSALYLCASSLSTSSYNEQFFGPGTRLTVL.

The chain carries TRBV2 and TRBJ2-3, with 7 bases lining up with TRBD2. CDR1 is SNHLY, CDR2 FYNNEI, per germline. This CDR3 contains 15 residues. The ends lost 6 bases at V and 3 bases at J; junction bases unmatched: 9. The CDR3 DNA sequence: TGTGCCAGCAGGCGGGAGCAGACAACAACAGATACGCAGTATTTT. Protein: CASRREQTTTDTQYF.

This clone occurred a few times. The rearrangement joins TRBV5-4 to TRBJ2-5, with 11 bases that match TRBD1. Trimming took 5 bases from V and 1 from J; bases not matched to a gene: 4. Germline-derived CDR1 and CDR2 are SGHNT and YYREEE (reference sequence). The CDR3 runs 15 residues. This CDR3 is CASRSGTGGQETQYF. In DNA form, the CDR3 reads TGTGCCAGCAGATCCGGGACAGGGGGCCAAGAGACCCAGTACTTC.

CDR3 coding DNA: TGCGCCAGCAGCCCTGGGACGCAGGGAAACACCATATATTTT. This translates into CASSPGTQGNTIYF. This sequence joins TRBV5-1 and TRBJ1-3; TRBD1 might be the D (5 bases). Germline CDR1 is SGHRS and CDR2 is YFSETQ. The CDR3 runs to 14 residues. Trimming removed 4 bases at V and 4 bases at J, with 12 bases between.

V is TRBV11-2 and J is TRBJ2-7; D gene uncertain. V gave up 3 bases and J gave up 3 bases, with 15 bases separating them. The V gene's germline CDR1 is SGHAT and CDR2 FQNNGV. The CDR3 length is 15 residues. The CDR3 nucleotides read TGTGCCAGCAGCTTCCGGCGAGACACGCACTACGAGCAGTACTTC. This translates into CASSFRRDTHYEQYF.

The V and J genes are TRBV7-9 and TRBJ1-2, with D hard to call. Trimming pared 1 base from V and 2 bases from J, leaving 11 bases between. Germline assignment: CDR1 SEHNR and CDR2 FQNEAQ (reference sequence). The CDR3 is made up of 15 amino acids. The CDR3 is CASSLGLGVNYGYTF. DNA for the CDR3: TGTGCCAGCAGCTTAGGACTAGGAGTGAACTATGGCTACACCTTC.

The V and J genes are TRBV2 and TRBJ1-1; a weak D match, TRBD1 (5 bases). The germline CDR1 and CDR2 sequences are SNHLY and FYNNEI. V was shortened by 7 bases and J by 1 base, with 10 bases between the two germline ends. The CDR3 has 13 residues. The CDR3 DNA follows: TGTGCCAGCAATCCGGGGCCGAACACTGAAGCTTTCTTT. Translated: CASNPGPNTEAFF. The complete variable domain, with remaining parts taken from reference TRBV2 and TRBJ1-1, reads EPEVTQTPSHQVTQMGQEVILRCVPISNHLYFYWYRQILGQKVEFLVSFYNNEISEKSEIFDDQFSVERPDGSNFTLKIRSTKLEDSAMYFCASNPGPNTEAFFGQGTRLTVV.

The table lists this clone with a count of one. CDR3 loop: CASNRPLEGDQPQHF. The CDR3, as DNA: TGTGCCAGCAACAGACCCTTAGAGGGGGATCAGCCCCAGCATTTT. The rearrangement joins TRBV28 to TRBJ1-5; the D gene is possibly TRBD1 (6 bases). There are 15 residues in the CDR3. The V end was cut by 7 bases, the J end by 5 bases, with 18 bases between. Looked up from germline, CDR1 is MDHEN and CDR2 is SYDVKM.

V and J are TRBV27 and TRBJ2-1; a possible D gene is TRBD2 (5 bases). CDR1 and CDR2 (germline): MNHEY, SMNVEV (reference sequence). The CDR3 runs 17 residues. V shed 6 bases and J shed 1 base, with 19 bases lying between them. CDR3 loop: CASSRRPAPGSYNEQFF. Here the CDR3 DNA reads TGTGCCAGCAGCCGCAGACCCGCCCCGGGGTCCTACAATGAGCAGTTCTTC.

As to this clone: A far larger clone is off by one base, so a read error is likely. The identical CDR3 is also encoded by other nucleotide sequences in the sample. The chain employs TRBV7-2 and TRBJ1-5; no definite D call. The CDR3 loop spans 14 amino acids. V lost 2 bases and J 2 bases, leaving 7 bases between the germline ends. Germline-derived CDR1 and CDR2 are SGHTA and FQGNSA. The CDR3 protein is CASSLTGGNQPQHF. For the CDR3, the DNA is TGTGCCAGCAGCTTAACCGGGGGCAATCAGCCCCAGCATTTT.

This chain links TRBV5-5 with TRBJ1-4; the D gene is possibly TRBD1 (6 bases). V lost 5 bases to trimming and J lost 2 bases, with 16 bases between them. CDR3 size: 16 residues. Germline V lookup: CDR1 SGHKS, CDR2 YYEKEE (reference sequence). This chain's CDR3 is CASSPRQAATNEKLFF. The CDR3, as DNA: TGTGCCAGCAGTCCTCGACAGGCCGCGACTAATGAAAAACTGTTTTTT.

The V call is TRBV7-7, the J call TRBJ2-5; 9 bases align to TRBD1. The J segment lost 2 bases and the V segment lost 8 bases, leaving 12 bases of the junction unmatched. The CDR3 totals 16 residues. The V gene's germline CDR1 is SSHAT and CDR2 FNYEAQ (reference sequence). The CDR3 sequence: CASGTGIGVGQETQYF. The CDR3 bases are TGTGCCAGCGGGACAGGGATAGGGGTTGGGCAAGAGACCCAGTACTTC.

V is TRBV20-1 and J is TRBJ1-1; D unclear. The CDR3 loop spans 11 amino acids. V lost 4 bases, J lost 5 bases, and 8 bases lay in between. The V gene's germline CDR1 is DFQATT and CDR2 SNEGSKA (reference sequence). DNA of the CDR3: TGCAGTGCTATGTTGGAGACTGAAGCTTTCTTT. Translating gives CSAMLETEAFF.

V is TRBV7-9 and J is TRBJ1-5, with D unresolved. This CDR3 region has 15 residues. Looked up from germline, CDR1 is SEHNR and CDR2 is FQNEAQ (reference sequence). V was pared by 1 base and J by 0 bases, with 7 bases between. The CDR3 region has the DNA TGTGCCAGCAGCTTAGGGGCAGGTAGCAATCAGCCCCAGCATTTT. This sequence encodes CASSLGAGSNQPQHF. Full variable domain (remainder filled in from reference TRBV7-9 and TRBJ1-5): DTGVSQNPRHKITKRGQNVTFRCDPISEHNRLYWYRQTLGQGPEFLTYFQNEAQLEKSRLLSDRFSAERPKGSFSTLEIQRTEQGDSAMYLCASSLGAGSNQPQHFGDGTRLSIL.

CDR3 DNA: TGTGCCAGCTCAAAGGGACTAGCGGGAAGCTCCTACAATGAGCAGTTCTTC. Encoded protein: CASSKGLAGSSYNEQFF. The rearrangement uses TRBV18 and TRBJ2-1, with 13 bases identical to TRBD2. Trimming cost V 5 bases and J 0 bases; bases outside gene matches: 4. The CDR3 length is 17 residues. Germline CDR1 and CDR2: KGHSH and LQKENI.